Shown below are 6 T cell receptor beta chains from a single sample sequenced in a study of T cells after posttransplantation cyclophosphamide (TCRdb year 2016). Libraries were built with the immunoSEQ multiplex PCR assay. TCRdb mirrors the immuneACCESS table, restricted to in-frame sequences. Some clones are absent from its copies; in checked studies, under half trace to an unresolved V gene, and the reason for the others is unknown. The sample yields 66,000 or so clones; 90% to 95% were counted once. Clones ranked in the top ten supply roughly 2.9% of the sample. Specimen: PBMCs. Source of these receptors: a woman aged 25 to 45 in good health and a related stem cell transplant donor.

This clone was seen a single time. The rearrangement links TRBV5-1 to TRBJ2-6; D uncertain. Looked up from germline, CDR1 is SGHRS and CDR2 is YFSETQ. There are 14 residues in the CDR3. The V and J ends lost 5 bases and 1 base respectively, with 7 bases between them. This CDR3 is CASSVGSGANVLTF. The CDR3 DNA follows: TGCGCCAGCAGTGTCGGTTCTGGGGCCAACGTCCTGACTTTC.

This chain uses TRBV9 with TRBJ2-3; a weak D match, TRBD2 (6 bases). The CDR3 covers 15 residues. Germline CDR1 and CDR2: SGDLS and YYNGEE. Trimming removed 0 bases at V and 5 bases at J, with 13 bases between. CDR3: CASSVDGGSGDTQYF. The CDR3 DNA follows: TGTGCCAGCAGCGTAGATGGGGGGAGCGGAGATACGCAGTATTTT.

The chain carries TRBV27 and TRBJ2-3; weak D call: TRBD2 (6 bases). The V gene lost 8 bases and the J gene lost 2 bases, with 11 bases spanning the gap. Germline-derived CDR1 and CDR2 are MNHEY and SMNVEV (reference sequence). The CDR3 sequence is 13 residues long. For the CDR3, the DNA is TGTGCCAGCGGAGGGGCGATCACAGATACGCAGTATTTT. This encodes CASGGAITDTQYF.

The V call is TRBV19, the J call TRBJ1-6; D gene uncertain. Trimming removed 3 bases at V and 5 bases at J, with 8 bases between. The germline V gene encodes CDR1 LNHDA and CDR2 SQIVND (reference sequence). This CDR3 comprises 14 residues. This CDR3 is CASSIGRDNSPLHF. CDR3 nucleotides: TGTGCCAGTAGTATTGGCAGAGATAATTCACCCCTCCACTTT.

The chain carries TRBV19 and TRBJ2-7, with 7 bases lining up with TRBD2. Germline CDR1 and CDR2: LNHDA and SQIVND (reference sequence). The V and J ends lost 10 bases and 0 bases, in that order; junction bases with no gene match: 18. The CDR3 extends over 17 amino acids. The CDR3 protein is CATARGNVYGSSYEQYF. CDR3 nucleotide sequence: TGTGCCACTGCGCGGGGGAATGTTTATGGAAGCTCCTACGAGCAGTACTTC.

The chain uses TRBV29-1 and TRBJ1-2; 7 nucleotides agree with TRBD1. V was pared by 6 bases and J by 8 bases, with 6 bases of the junction left unmatched. Germline CDR1 SQVTM, CDR2 ANQGSEA. CDR3 length equals 11 residues. The CDR3 DNA sequence: TGCAGCGTCCAACAGGGGAGAGGCTACACCTTC. Its protein product is CSVQQGRGYTF.